The 24 T cell receptor beta chains reported below all come from one sample, sequenced in a study of monozygotic twins with inflammatory bowel disease. TCRdb re-called the 5' RACE reads; one entry per CDR3 protein, DNA not given. This sample's table reports approximately 420,000 distinct CDR3 sequences. Sequencing input: blood. The receptors originated from a human donor with ulcerative colitis or Crohn's disease, or a healthy co-twin of an affected twin (not recorded which).

The gene calls are TRBV6-2 or TRBV6-3 and TRBJ2-3; with no DNA, the TCRdb D assignment of TRBD2 cannot be verified. In germline, CDR1 is MNHEY, CDR2 SVGEGT. CDR3 length: 15 amino acids. The CDR3 protein is CASRLLAGGSDTQYF.

J is TRBJ1-4 and V is TRBV11-1; TCRdb's D call of TRBD1 is untestable without DNA. Germline CDR1 and CDR2: SGHAT and FQDESV (reference sequence). The CDR3 sequence is 18 residues long. The CDR3 loop reads CASLKAPGGGVYYEKLFF.

The genes are TRBV6-1 and TRBJ2-7; TCRdb lists TRBD2, though no DNA is available to test this call. CDR1 is MNHNS, CDR2 SASEGT, per germline. The CDR3 runs to 14 residues. CDR3 loop: CASRSGLAVYEQYF.

The rearrangement joins TRBV28 to TRBJ2-7; TCRdb indicates TRBD1, and absent DNA this call remains unverified. The length of the CDR3 is 15 residues. CDR1 MDHEN and CDR2 SYDVKM come from the germline V gene. The CDR3 loop is CASRPLGGFRYEQYF.

The rearrangement links TRBV25-1 to TRBJ1-4; TCRdb selects TRBD1, and the lack of DNA leaves this call unchecked. CDR3 length: 13 residues. Germline CDR1 reads MGHDK; CDR2 reads SYGVNS. The chain's CDR3 is CASSKGWGQTLFF.

This rearrangement joins TRBV27 to TRBJ2-5; lacking DNA, the TRBD1 call made by TCRdb goes unchecked. In germline, CDR1 is MNHEY, CDR2 SMNVEV (reference sequence). This CDR3 has 16 residues. CDR3 loop: CASSLNMARTQETQYF.

CDR3 amino acids: CSASGGGNQPQHF. The chain links TRBV20-1 to TRBJ1-5; the TRBD1 assignment by TCRdb is unverifiable without DNA. CDR3 length: 13 residues. CDR1 is DFQATT, CDR2 SNEGSKA, per germline (reference sequence).

The V and J genes are TRBV20-1 and TRBJ2-5; TCRdb reports TRBD1, a call that lacks DNA to check it against. Looked up from germline, CDR1 is DFQATT and CDR2 is SNEGSKA (reference sequence). The CDR3 covers 16 residues. Here the CDR3 reads CSAVRTLTGSLETQYF.

The rearrangement joins TRBV28 to TRBJ2-6; TCRdb outputs TRBD1, but without DNA this stays unchecked. This CDR3 is 15 amino acids long. Per germline, CDR1 MDHEN and CDR2 SYDVKM. CDR3 region: CASSFPVGGANVLTF.

This chain joins TRBV5-6 and TRBJ2-5; TCRdb reports TRBD1, a call that lacks DNA to check it against. Per germline, CDR1 SGHDT and CDR2 YYEEEE. This CDR3 is 16 amino acids long. This CDR3 is CASSSTPGQTKETQYF. The full variable domain, in which reference TRBV5-6 and TRBJ2-5 provide the parts outside the CDR3, is DAGVTQSPTHLIKTRGQQVTLRCSPKSGHDTVSWYQQALGQGPQFIFQYYEEEERQRGNFPDRFSGHQFPNYSSELNVNALLLGDSALYLCASSSTPGQTKETQYFGPGTRLLVL.

This chain joins TRBV28 and TRBJ2-1; the D call of TRBD2 rests on TCRdb alone, since no DNA is present to check it. The germline V gene encodes CDR1 MDHEN and CDR2 SYDVKM. This CDR3 contains 15 residues. The CDR3: CASSSPFSGRSEQFF.

The chain couples TRBV28 to TRBJ2-7; the D call from TCRdb, TRBD1, cannot be confirmed without DNA. CDR1 and CDR2 from the germline V gene are MDHEN and SYDVKM. This CDR3 spans 15 amino acids. CDR3: CASSPRGTVLYEQYF.

The CDR3 is CASGSASNYGYTF. The rearrangement uses TRBV5-4 and TRBJ1-2. Germline V CDR1 and CDR2: SGHNT, YYREEE (reference sequence). This CDR3 contains 13 residues.

The J gene is TRBJ1-4, the V gene TRBV25-1; the D gene TCRdb calls, TRBD1, cannot be checked with no DNA. Germline V gene lookup returns CDR1 MGHDK and CDR2 SYGVNS. The CDR3 has 12 residues. The chain's CDR3 is CASSDGGEKLFF.

The V and J genes are TRBV12-3 or TRBV12-4 and TRBJ1-1; there is no DNA to check the TCRdb D call of TRBD1. This CDR3 contains 15 residues. The CDR3: CASIPAVRIDTEAFF.

The chain carries TRBV6-5 and TRBJ1-2; TCRdb indicates TRBD1, and absent DNA this call remains unverified. In germline, CDR1 is MNHEY, CDR2 SVGAGI. The CDR3 has 15 residues. The chain's CDR3 is CASSYSPGEDYGYTF.

The CDR3 is CASSLTGGPNAEAFF. This rearrangement joins TRBV7-3 to TRBJ1-1; TCRdb names TRBD1, which stays unverified in the absence of DNA. Germline V gene lookup returns CDR1 SGHTA and CDR2 FQGTGA. CDR3 length equals 15 residues. Full variable domain (remainder filled in from reference TRBV7-3 and TRBJ1-1): GAGVSQTPSNKVTEKGKYVELRCDPISGHTALYWYRQSLGQGPEFLIYFQGTGAADDSGLPNDRFFAVRPEGSVSTLKIQRTERGDSAVYLCASSLTGGPNAEAFFGQGTRLTVV.

The chain has TRBV5-1 and TRBJ2-7; TCRdb outputs TRBD2, but without DNA this stays unchecked. The CDR3 runs to 15 residues. The germline V gene has CDR1 SGHRS and CDR2 YFSETQ. CDR3 region: CASSAGASAKLEQYF.

The chain combines TRBV20-1 with TRBJ2-4; TCRdb returns TRBD2, unconfirmable since there is no DNA. There are 13 residues in the CDR3. Germline V gene data show CDR1 as DFQATT and CDR2 as SNEGSKA (reference sequence). The chain's CDR3 is CSAYLPGYNIQYF.

The J gene is TRBJ2-3, the V gene TRBV29-1; TCRdb calls TRBD1, which cannot be checked without DNA. The CDR3 is 12 residues long. Germline V CDR1 and CDR2: SQVTM, ANQGSEA. CDR3: CSVMGDTDTQYF.

The CDR3 protein is CASLAGGNEQFF. The rearrangement joins TRBV5-1 to TRBJ2-1; no DNA is available, so the TRBD1 call from TCRdb remains unchecked. Germline V lookup: CDR1 SGHRS, CDR2 YFSETQ. CDR3 length: 12 amino acids.

J is TRBJ2-7 and V is TRBV6-2 or TRBV6-3; absent DNA, TCRdb's TRBD1 call cannot be checked. The CDR3 totals 15 residues. Looked up from germline, CDR1 is MNHEY and CDR2 is SVGEGT. The CDR3 reads CASRRPGQGTYEQYF.

V gene TRBV7-9 combines with J gene TRBJ2-1; absent DNA, TCRdb's TRBD1 call cannot be checked. The CDR3 runs to 15 residues. Germline CDR1 reads SEHNR; CDR2 reads FQNEAQ (reference sequence). The CDR3 region is CASSPGQGANNEQFF.

The J gene is TRBJ2-2, the V gene TRBV11-2; TCRdb's D call, TRBD2, is unchecked because there is no DNA. The CDR3 has 16 amino acids. CDR1 and CDR2 from the germline V gene are SGHAT and FQNNGV. CDR3 sequence: CASSPGTRLGTGELFF.